This T cell receptor (beta chain) was recovered during a study of long-term antiretroviral therapy in people with HIV. This clone appeared a single time. One junction end disagrees with the germline gene, perhaps due to a read error. Germline V lookup: CDR1 SSHAT, CDR2 FNYEAQ (reference sequence). The CDR3 consists of 13 residues. Researchers ran immunoSEQ v3.0 at survey level. Clones were read by immunoSEQ multiplex PCR, and TCRdb kept only the in-frame ones, dropping some. The table includes roughly 13,000 clones, around 77% detected once. The chain has TRBV7-7 and TRBJ1-1; no clear D gene. The input for sequencing was unsorted PBMCs, taken 1.3 years after starting antiretroviral therapy. The origin of this receptor is a woman aged 18 to 35 with HIV. Here the CDR3 DNA reads TGTGCTAGCAGCTTAGGTCAGAACACTGAAGCTTTCTTT. Translation: CASSLGQNTEAFF.